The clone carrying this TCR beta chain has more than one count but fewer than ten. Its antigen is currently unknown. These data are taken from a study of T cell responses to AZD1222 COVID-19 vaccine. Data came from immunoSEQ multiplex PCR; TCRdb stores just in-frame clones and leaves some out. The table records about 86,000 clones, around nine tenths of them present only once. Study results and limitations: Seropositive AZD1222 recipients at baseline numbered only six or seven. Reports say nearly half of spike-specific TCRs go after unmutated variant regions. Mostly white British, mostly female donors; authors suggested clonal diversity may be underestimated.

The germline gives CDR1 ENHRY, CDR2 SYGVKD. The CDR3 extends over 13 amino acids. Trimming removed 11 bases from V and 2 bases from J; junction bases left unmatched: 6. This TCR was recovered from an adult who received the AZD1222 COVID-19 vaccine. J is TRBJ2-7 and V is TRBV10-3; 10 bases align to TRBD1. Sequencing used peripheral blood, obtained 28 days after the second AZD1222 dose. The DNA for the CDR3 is TGTGCCTCCTCAGGACAGGGGGCCTACGAGCAGTACTTC. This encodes CASSGQGAYEQYF.